This T cell receptor (beta chain) stems from a study of spatial heterogeneity in lung cancer. Looking at the study overall: For the average unique TCR and UMI combination, more than nine occurrences appeared in raw reads.

Per the germline V gene, CDR1 is DFQATT and CDR2 is SNEGSKA (reference sequence). The junction had 13 bases not matched to a gene; V was cut back by 6 bases and J by 3 bases. The CDR3 runs 16 residues. TCRdb ran MiXCR on the 5' RACE reads and lists one entry per CDR3 protein. The table lists roughly 40,000 distinct CDR3 sequences, 6% to 7.5% of them singletons. The time point here: sample taken at primary tumor resection. Whole RNA, isolated from tumor, nontumor lung or frozen PBMC, was sequenced without prior sorting. The receptor was derived from a female donor with early-stage non-small cell lung cancer. Sequencing was performed on PBMCs, taken at surgery. The chain combines TRBV20-1 with TRBJ2-3; TRBD2 aligns across 9 bases. CDR3 sequence (DNA): TGCAGTGCCCCCGGGGCGGGGGGGCTGAGAACAGATACGCAGTATTTT. Translation gives CSAPGAGGLRTDTQYF.